The 8 T cell receptor beta chains listed next were all sequenced from one sample in a study of persistence of HIV-infected CD4 T cells. Overlapping HIV-1 Gag 15-mer peptides at 0.85 to 1 ug per peptide per mL were used. CD40L/CD69 double-negative CD45RO-high memory CD4+ T cells were collected. No antigen has been identified for these receptors. The immunoSEQ assay was version 4, run in survey mode. Libraries were prepared by immunoSEQ multiplex PCR; TCRdb keeps only in-frame clonotypes and omits some of them. The sample shows under 40,000 clones, approximately 85% of them seen only once. Sequenced here: CD4+ T cells sorted from PBMCs after approximately 20-hour stimulation, sampled from a patient who received antiretroviral therapy. The receptors derive from an adult woman with HIV who was CMV-seropositive.

The chain uses TRBV29-1 and TRBJ1-2; a weak D match, TRBD1 (5 bases). CDR1 and CDR2 (germline): SQVTM, ANQGSEA. The CDR3 runs 14 residues. Trimming took off 5 bases at V and 4 bases at J, with 17 bases between the two ends. The CDR3 region is CSVSSGIGGYGYTF. The CDR3 bases are TGCAGCGTTAGTTCCGGGATCGGGGGCTATGGCTACACCTTC.

Only a few counts were recorded for this clone. DNA for the CDR3: TGTGCCAGCAGCCCGAGGACGGGAAAGACCTACGAGCAGTACTTC. Its translation is CASSPRTGKTYEQYF. The V call is TRBV7-2, the J call TRBJ2-7; D possibly corresponds to TRBD2 (5 bases). The CDR3 consists of 15 residues. The V gene lost 5 bases and the J gene lost 2 bases, with 16 bases spanning the gap. CDR1 and CDR2 (germline): SGHTA, FQGNSA.

This clone was seen more than once but under ten times. The genes are TRBV7-8 and TRBJ2-3; 12 bases fit TRBD2. J was trimmed by 4 bases and V by 5 bases; bases with no gene match: 7. This CDR3 is 16 amino acids long. The germline gives CDR1 SGHVS, CDR2 FQNEAQ. CDR3 protein: CASSPASSGRADTQYF. The CDR3 DNA is TGTGCCAGCAGCCCCGCCTCTAGCGGGAGGGCAGATACGCAGTATTTT. The full variable domain, in which reference TRBV7-8 and TRBJ2-3 provide the parts outside the CDR3, is GAGVSQSPRYKVAKRGQDVALRCDPISGHVSLFWYQQALGQGPEFLTYFQNEAQLDKSGLPSDRFFAERPEGSVSTLKIQRTQQEDSAVYLCASSPASSGRADTQYFGPGTRLTVL.

The chain joins TRBV7-9 to TRBJ1-1; the D gene is possibly TRBD1 (5 bases). Germline V lookup: CDR1 SEHNR, CDR2 FQNEAQ (reference sequence). V was trimmed by 6 bases and J by 4 bases, leaving 12 bases between them. The CDR3 has 13 amino acids. CDR3 in DNA: TGTGCCAGCAGGTGGCAGGGAGGCACTGAAGCTTTCTTT. Translated: CASRWQGGTEAFF.

The table lists this clone with a few counts. The chain employs TRBV13 and TRBJ2-7, with D uncertain. The CDR3 length is 14 residues. V lost 2 bases and J lost 2, with 10 bases in between. CDR1 is PRHDT, CDR2 FYEKMQ, per germline (reference sequence). The CDR3, as DNA: TGTGCCAGCAGCTTAAATGGGTTAGCCTACGAGCAGTACTTC. It specifies CASSLNGLAYEQYF.

This rearrangement joins TRBV6-5 to TRBJ2-4; no clear D gene. Per the germline V gene, CDR1 is MNHEY and CDR2 is SVGAGI. The CDR3 consists of 14 residues. The V gene lost 5 bases and the J gene lost 0 bases, with 8 bases spanning the gap. This CDR3 is CASSPDIAKNIQYF. The CDR3, as DNA: TGTGCCAGCAGTCCCGACATAGCCAAAAACATTCAGTACTTC.

V gene TRBV5-6 combines with J gene TRBJ2-7; 7 bases line up with TRBD1. The CDR3 sequence is 14 residues long. The germline V gene has CDR1 SGHDT and CDR2 YYEEEE. Trimming at V came to 0 bases and at J to 4 bases, leaving 4 bases not matched to a gene. CDR3 protein: CASSLGTTGYEQYF. In DNA form, the CDR3 reads TGTGCCAGCAGCTTGGGCACGACAGGGTACGAGCAGTACTTC.

CDR3 sequence (DNA): TGTGCCAGCAGTCCCTTAGGACAGGGACTCCACGAGCAGTACTTC. It yields the protein CASSPLGQGLHEQYF. The rearrangement uses TRBV6-5 and TRBJ2-7, with 8 bases lining up with TRBD1. Germline assignment: CDR1 MNHEY and CDR2 SVGAGI. After removal of 5 bases from V and 5 bases from J, the junction contained 11 bases not matched to a gene. This CDR3 contains 15 residues.